Included here is one T cell receptor beta chain sequence, with context. Its antigen is unknown. Single viable CD3+CD4+CD8-CD45RO+ cells were sorted as the memory CD4+ T cells. The sample belongs to a study of memory CD4+ T cells and cytomegalovirus serostatus. Study observations and caveats: Of 150 to 200 reported CMV TCRbeta sequences, around 63 were found in memory CD4+ repertoires.

Sequenced by immunoSEQ multiplex PCR; TCRdb stores in-frame clones only, minus some. The sample yields some 80,000 clones, 65% to 85% seen once. J was trimmed by 7 bases and V by 3 bases; bases with no gene match: 11. The germline V gene has CDR1 SGDLS and CDR2 YYNGEE. The CDR3 has 15 residues. The specimen sequenced was memory CD4+ T cells from blood. The rearrangement uses TRBV9 and TRBJ2-7, with 9 bases lining up with TRBD2. The sequence came from an adult in good health and CMV-seronegative. CDR3 coding DNA: TGTGCCAGCAGCGGAAGCGGGGGGCGACCTAGTGAGCAGTACTTC. This sequence encodes CASSGSGGRPSEQYF.